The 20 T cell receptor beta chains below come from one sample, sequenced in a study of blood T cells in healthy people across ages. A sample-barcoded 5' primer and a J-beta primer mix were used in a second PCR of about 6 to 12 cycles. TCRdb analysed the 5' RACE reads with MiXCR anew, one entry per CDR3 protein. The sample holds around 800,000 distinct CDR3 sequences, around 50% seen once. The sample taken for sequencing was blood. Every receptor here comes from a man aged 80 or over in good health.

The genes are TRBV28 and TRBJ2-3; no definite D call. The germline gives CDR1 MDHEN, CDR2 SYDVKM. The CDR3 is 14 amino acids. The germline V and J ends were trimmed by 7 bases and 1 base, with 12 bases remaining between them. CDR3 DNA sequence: TGTGCCAGCAATCTCAACCGGGGCACAGATACGCAGTATTTT. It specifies CASNLNRGTDTQYF. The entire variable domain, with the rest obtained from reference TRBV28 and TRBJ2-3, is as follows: DVKVTQSSRYLVKRTGEKVFLECVQDMDHENMFWYRQDPGLGLRLIYFSYDVKMKEKGDIPEGYSVSREKKERFSLILESASTNQTSMYLCASNLNRGTDTQYFGPGTRLTVL.

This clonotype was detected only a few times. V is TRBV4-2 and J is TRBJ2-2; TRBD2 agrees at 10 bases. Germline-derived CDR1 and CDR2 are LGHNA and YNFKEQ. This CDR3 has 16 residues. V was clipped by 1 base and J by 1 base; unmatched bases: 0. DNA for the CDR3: TGTGCCAGCAGCCAAGGGACTAGCGGGAACACCGGGGAGCTGTTTTTT. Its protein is CASSQGTSGNTGELFF.

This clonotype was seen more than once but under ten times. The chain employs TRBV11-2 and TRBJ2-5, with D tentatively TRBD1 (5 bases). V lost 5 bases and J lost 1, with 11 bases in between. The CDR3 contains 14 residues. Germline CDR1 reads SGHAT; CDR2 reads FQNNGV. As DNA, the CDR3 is TGTGCCAGCAGCCCAGGGCCTGTCCAAGAGACCCAGTACTTC. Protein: CASSPGPVQETQYF.

Here the CDR3 reads CASSYRQVSSYNEQFF. CDR3 nucleotides: TGTGCCAGCAGTTATAGACAGGTCAGCTCCTACAATGAGCAGTTCTTC. The chain has TRBV6-2 or TRBV6-3 and TRBJ2-1; D perhaps matches TRBD1 (6 bases). From germline, CDR1 is MNHEY and CDR2 SVGEGT. Deletions cut 3 bases from V and 0 bases from J, with 12 bases between. CDR3 size: 16 residues.

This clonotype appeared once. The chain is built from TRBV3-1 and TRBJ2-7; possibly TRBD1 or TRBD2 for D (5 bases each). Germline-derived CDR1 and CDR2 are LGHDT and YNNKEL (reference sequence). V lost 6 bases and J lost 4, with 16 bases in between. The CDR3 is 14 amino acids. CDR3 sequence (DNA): TGTGCCAGCAGTCCTCAGCAGGGAGTATACGAGCAGTACTTC. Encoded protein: CASSPQQGVYEQYF.

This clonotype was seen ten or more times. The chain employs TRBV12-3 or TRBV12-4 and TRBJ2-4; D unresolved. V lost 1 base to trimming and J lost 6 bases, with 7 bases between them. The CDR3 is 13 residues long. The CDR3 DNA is TGTGCCAGCAGTTTAGGGACGGTAAACATTCAGTACTTC. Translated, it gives CASSLGTVNIQYF.

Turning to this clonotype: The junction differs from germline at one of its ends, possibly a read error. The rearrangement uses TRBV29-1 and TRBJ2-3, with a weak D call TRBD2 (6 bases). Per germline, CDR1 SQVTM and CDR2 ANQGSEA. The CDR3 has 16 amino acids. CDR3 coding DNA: TGCAGCGTTGTGGGTCGTGGGAGGCACAGCATAGATACGCAGTATTTT. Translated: CSVVGRGRHSIDTQYF.

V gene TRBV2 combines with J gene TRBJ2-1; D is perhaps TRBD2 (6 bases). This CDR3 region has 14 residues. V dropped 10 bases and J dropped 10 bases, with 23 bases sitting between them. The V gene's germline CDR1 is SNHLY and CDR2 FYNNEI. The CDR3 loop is CAKGRAGVPYEQFF. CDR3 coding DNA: TGTGCCAAGGGACGAGCGGGTGTCCCCTACGAGCAGTTCTTC.

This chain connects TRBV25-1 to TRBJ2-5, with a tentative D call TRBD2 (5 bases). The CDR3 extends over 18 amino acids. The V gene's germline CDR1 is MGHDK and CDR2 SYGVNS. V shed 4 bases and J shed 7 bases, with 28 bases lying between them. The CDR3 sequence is CASSAQDSYPTRMGTQYF. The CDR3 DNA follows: TGTGCCAGCAGTGCCCAGGACTCGTACCCGACGCGGATGGGGACCCAGTACTTC.

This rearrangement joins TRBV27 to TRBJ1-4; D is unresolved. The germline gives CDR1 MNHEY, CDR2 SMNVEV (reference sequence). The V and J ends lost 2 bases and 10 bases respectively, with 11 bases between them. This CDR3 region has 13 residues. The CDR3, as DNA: TGTGCCAGCAGTTTAGACGCCCTCGGAAAACTGTTTTTT. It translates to CASSLDALGKLFF.

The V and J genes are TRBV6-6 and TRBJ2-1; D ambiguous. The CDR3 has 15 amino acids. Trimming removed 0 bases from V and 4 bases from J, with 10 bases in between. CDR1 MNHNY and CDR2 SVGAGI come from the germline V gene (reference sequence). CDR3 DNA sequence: TGTGCCAGCAGTTACTCGGAAATGAATTACAATGAGCAGTTCTTC. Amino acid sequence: CASSYSEMNYNEQFF.

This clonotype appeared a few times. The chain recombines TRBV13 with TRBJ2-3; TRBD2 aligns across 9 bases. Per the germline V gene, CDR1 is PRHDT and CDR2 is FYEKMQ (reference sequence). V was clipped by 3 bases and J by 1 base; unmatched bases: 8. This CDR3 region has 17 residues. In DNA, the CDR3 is TGTGCCAGCAGCTTTCGCGGGAGGGCCCCCGGCACAGATACGCAGTATTTT. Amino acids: CASSFRGRAPGTDTQYF.

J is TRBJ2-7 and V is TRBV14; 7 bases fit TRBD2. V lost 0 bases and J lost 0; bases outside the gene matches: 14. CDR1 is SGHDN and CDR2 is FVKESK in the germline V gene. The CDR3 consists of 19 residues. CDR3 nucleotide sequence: TGTGCCAGCAGCCAAGATGGGGGAGGGAATTTAGGAAGCTCCTACGAGCAGTACTTC. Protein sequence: CASSQDGGGNLGSSYEQYF.

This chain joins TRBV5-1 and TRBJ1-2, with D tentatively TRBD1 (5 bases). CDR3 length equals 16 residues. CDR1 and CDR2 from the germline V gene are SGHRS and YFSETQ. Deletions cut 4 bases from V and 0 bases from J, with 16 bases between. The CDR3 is CASSPQPTVSNYGYTF. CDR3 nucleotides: TGCGCCAGCAGCCCCCAACCGACAGTTTCTAACTATGGCTACACCTTC.

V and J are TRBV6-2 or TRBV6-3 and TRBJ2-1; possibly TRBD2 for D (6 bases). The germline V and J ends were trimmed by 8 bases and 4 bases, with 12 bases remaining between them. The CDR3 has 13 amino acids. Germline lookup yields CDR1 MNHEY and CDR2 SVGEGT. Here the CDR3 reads CASCKGLYNEQFF. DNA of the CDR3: TGTGCCAGCTGCAAGGGACTGTACAATGAGCAGTTCTTC.

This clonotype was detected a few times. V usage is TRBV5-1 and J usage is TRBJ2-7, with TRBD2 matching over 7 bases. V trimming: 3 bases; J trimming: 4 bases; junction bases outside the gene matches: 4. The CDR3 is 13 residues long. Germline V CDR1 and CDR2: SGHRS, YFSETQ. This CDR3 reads CASSSGGAYEQYF. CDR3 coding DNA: TGCGCCAGCAGCTCGGGAGGTGCTTACGAGCAGTACTTC.

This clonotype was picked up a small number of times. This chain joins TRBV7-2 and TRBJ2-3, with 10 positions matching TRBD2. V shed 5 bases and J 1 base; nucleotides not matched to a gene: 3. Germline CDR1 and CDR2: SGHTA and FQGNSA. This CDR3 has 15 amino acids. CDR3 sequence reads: CASSTTSGGTDTQYF. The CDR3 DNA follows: TGTGCCAGCAGCACCACTAGCGGGGGCACAGATACGCAGTATTTT.

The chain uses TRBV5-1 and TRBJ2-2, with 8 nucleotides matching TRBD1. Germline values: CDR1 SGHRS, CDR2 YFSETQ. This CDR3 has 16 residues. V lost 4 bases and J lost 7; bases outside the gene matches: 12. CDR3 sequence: CASSAETGADFGELFF. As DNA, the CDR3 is TGCGCCAGCAGCGCCGAGACAGGGGCCGACTTCGGGGAGCTGTTTTTT.

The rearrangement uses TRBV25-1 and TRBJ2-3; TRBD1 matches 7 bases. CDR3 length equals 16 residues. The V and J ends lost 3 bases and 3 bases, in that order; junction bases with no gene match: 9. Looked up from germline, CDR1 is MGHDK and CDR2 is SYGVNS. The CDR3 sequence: CASSDHTGARTDTQYF. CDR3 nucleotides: TGTGCCAGCAGTGATCACACAGGGGCAAGAACAGATACGCAGTATTTT.

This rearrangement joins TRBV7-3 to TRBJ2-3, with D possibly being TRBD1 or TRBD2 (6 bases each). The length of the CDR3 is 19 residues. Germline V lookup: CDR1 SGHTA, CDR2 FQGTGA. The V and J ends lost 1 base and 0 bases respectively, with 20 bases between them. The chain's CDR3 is CASSLKSGGGPTSTDTQYF. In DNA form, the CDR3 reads TGTGCCAGCAGCTTAAAATCAGGAGGGGGGCCAACTAGCACAGATACGCAGTATTTT.